Only one count was recorded for the clone carrying this T cell receptor beta chain. Its target is unknown. This entry belongs to a study of T cell responses to AZD1222 COVID-19 vaccine. Sequencing was performed with immunoSEQ multiplex PCR; in TCRdb, only in-frame clones are kept and a portion is missing. Of approximately 140,000 clones in the sample, around 91% were seen once. Study findings and constraints: Of spike-specific TCRs, nearly half reportedly target regions left unmutated in variants. Only after the peak T cell response were repertoires sampled.

The germline V gene encodes CDR1 SGHNT and CDR2 YENEEA. The CDR3 is 13 residues long. Deletions cut 4 bases from V and 5 bases from J, with 12 bases between. The material was peripheral blood, obtained on day 0 of AZD1222 vaccination. The chain uses TRBV11-3 and TRBJ2-7; D remains ambiguous. This receptor was identified in an adult in good health. The CDR3 region is CASSSTSWDEQYF. CDR3 coding DNA: TGTGCCAGCAGCTCCACCTCCTGGGACGAGCAGTACTTC.